The 18 T cell receptor beta chains below come from one sample, sequenced in a study of T cell responses to AZD1222 COVID-19 vaccine. Method: immunoSEQ multiplex PCR; TCRdb's copy keeps in-frame clones and lacks some. This sample has 140,000 or so clones, with approximately 91% found just once. The sample here was peripheral blood, taken 28 days after the second AZD1222 dose. The receptors were gathered from an adult who received the AZD1222 COVID-19 vaccine.

The CDR3 loop is CASSPGQATNEKLFF. The CDR3 region has the DNA TGTGCCAGCAGTCCAGGACAGGCAACTAATGAAAAACTGTTTTTT. The rearrangement uses TRBV27 and TRBJ1-4, with 7 nucleotides matching TRBD1. V shed 5 bases, J shed 0 bases, and the junction held 3 bases outside the gene matches. There are 15 residues in the CDR3. From germline, CDR1 is MNHEY and CDR2 SMNVEV (reference sequence). The variable domain in full, with the rest retrieved from reference TRBV27 and TRBJ1-4, is EAQVTQNPRYLITVTGKKLTVTCSQNMNHEYMSWYRQDPGLGLRQIYYSMNVEVTDKGDVPEGYKVSRKEKRNFPLILESPSPNQTSLYFCASSPGQATNEKLFFGSGTQLSVL.

This clone was recorded once. CDR3 protein: CASSERRGGKTQYF. The CDR3 DNA sequence: TGCGCCAGCAGTGAGAGGAGGGGGGGGAAGACCCAGTACTTC. The J gene is TRBJ2-5, the V gene TRBV10-2; weak D call: TRBD2 (7 bases). V gave up 2 bases and J gave up 6 bases, with 13 bases separating them. The germline gives CDR1 WSHSY, CDR2 SAAADI. This CDR3 contains 14 residues.

The chain links TRBV12-3 or TRBV12-4 to TRBJ2-5; D perhaps matches TRBD2 (5 bases). CDR3 size: 13 residues. V was shortened by 6 bases and J by 4 bases, with 12 bases between the two germline ends. CDR3 sequence: CASSFTRRETQYF. The DNA for the CDR3 is TGTGCCAGCAGCTTTACTAGACGAGAGACCCAGTACTTC.

The V call is TRBV6-5, the J call TRBJ2-5; D is undetermined. The germline V gene encodes CDR1 MNHEY and CDR2 SVGAGI. With 6 bases removed from V and 5 bases from J, the gap between germline ends came to 10 bases. CDR3 length: 12 residues. In DNA form, the CDR3 reads TGTGCCAGCAGCGCCCGGTGGGAGACCCAGTACTTC. Protein sequence: CASSARWETQYF.

The gene calls are TRBV11-1 and TRBJ1-4; D not resolved. The CDR3 has 12 amino acids. Trimming pared 3 bases from V and 4 bases from J, leaving 3 bases between. Per the germline V gene, CDR1 is SGHAT and CDR2 is FQDESV (reference sequence). The CDR3 nucleotides read TGTGCCAGCAGCTTCAGTAATGAAAAACTGTTTTTT. Protein: CASSFSNEKLFF.

The rearrangement links TRBV7-9 to TRBJ2-1; 13 bases are a match to TRBD2. The CDR3 has 15 residues. J was trimmed by 9 bases and V by 5 bases; bases with no gene match: 7. The germline gives CDR1 SEHNR, CDR2 FQNEAQ (reference sequence). The CDR3, as DNA: TGTGCCAGCAGCGTAACTAGCGGGGGGGCTTTTGAGCAGTTCTTC. Translation: CASSVTSGGAFEQFF.

With respect to this clone: The sample holds other DNA sequences that translate to the same CDR3. The genes are TRBV5-1 and TRBJ2-3; TRBD1 aligns across 11 bases. CDR3 length: 16 amino acids. The V gene end was trimmed by 0 bases and the J gene end by 4 bases; junction bases not matched to a gene: 4. Germline CDR1 is SGHRS and CDR2 is YFSETQ. CDR3 DNA sequence: TGCGCCAGCAGCTTGGGCGGACAGGGGGCCTCAGATACGCAGTATTTT. It encodes CASSLGGQGASDTQYF. The whole variable domain, remainder taken from reference TRBV5-1 and TRBJ2-3, is KAGVTQTPRYLIKTRGQQVTLSCSPISGHRSVSWYQQTPGQGLQFLFEYFSETQRNKGNFPGRFSGRQFSNSRSEMNVSTLELGDSALYLCASSLGGQGASDTQYFGPGTRLTVL.

The chain is built from TRBV27 and TRBJ1-1, with 9 nucleotides matching TRBD1. The germline CDR1 and CDR2 sequences are MNHEY and SMNVEV (reference sequence). CDR3 length: 12 residues. Unmatched junction bases numbered 5, after V lost 8 bases and J lost 7 bases. CDR3 DNA: TGTGCCAGCTACGGACAGGGGATTGAAGCTTTCTTT. Amino acids: CASYGQGIEAFF.

This chain links TRBV19 with TRBJ2-2; 10 nucleotides line up with TRBD1. The CDR3 has 15 residues. Germline-derived CDR1 and CDR2 are LNHDA and SQIVND (reference sequence). J was trimmed by 7 bases and V by 5 bases; bases with no gene match: 7. In DNA, the CDR3 is TGTGCCAGTAGTGGACAGGGGGGGGTAGGCGGGGAGCTGTTTTTT. This codes for CASSGQGGVGGELFF.

This clone has just a few counts. The DNA for the CDR3 is TGCGCCAGCAGCCAGAAAGATACGACAGGAGGCTACACCTTC. It specifies CASSQKDTTGGYTF. The V gene is TRBV4-1, the J gene TRBJ1-2, with D possibly being TRBD1 (6 bases). The CDR3 has 14 residues. Trimming removed 3 bases at V and 8 bases at J, with 16 bases between. Germline CDR1 and CDR2: MGHRA and YSYEKL.

V gene TRBV28 combines with J gene TRBJ2-7, with 8 bases aligning to TRBD2. The CDR3 has 18 residues. With 5 bases clipped from V and 5 bases from J, the junction kept 20 bases outside the gene matches. Germline V gene data show CDR1 as MDHEN and CDR2 as SYDVKM. The chain's CDR3 is CASSPRATAGGIRNEQYF. The CDR3 bases are TGTGCCAGCAGTCCCCGCGCGACCGCGGGGGGTATCAGGAACGAGCAGTACTTC.

The CDR3 region is CASRGQGNQPQHF. CDR3 nucleotides: TGTGCCAGTAGGGGACAGGGGAATCAGCCCCAGCATTTT. This sequence joins TRBV19 and TRBJ1-5, with 10 bases lining up with TRBD1. This CDR3 has 13 residues. With V trimmed by 6 bases and J by 4 bases, 0 bases remained unmatched. From germline, CDR1 is LNHDA and CDR2 SQIVND (reference sequence).

The chain is built from TRBV7-2 and TRBJ2-5, with 8 positions matching TRBD2. Germline CDR1 reads SGHTA; CDR2 reads FQGNSA. The CDR3 spans 17 residues. After removal of 3 bases from V and 4 bases from J, the junction contained 13 bases not matched to a gene. CDR3 nucleotides: TGTGCCAGCAGCTTCACCGGGACTAGTGCCTCCCGAGAGACCCAGTACTTC. Translation gives CASSFTGTSASRETQYF.

The rearrangement links TRBV7-9 to TRBJ2-7; maybe TRBD1 (6 bases). This CDR3 spans 19 amino acids. Trimming shortened V by 1 base and J by 2 bases, and 24 bases separated the two germline ends. From germline, CDR1 is SEHNR and CDR2 FQNEAQ (reference sequence). CDR3 sequence reads: CASSLVRTESYFGTYEQYF. CDR3 nucleotides: TGTGCCAGCAGCTTAGTAAGGACAGAAAGTTACTTCGGGACCTACGAGCAGTACTTC.

This clone has a handful of counts. The chain has TRBV6-1 and TRBJ2-7; D call uncertain. Germline V gives CDR1 MNHNS, CDR2 SASEGT. The CDR3 sequence is 11 residues long. The V end lost 1 base, the J end lost 9 bases, and 7 bases lay between the germline ends. CDR3 sequence (DNA): TGTGCCAGCAGTGAAGGGGTAGGGCAGTACTTC. The encoded protein is CASSEGVGQYF.

The CDR3 region is CASSPQKGLGTYEQYF. The CDR3 DNA reads TGTGCCAGCTCACCACAGAAGGGGTTGGGTACCTACGAGCAGTACTTC. This chain connects TRBV18 to TRBJ2-7; D might be TRBD1 (5 bases). The CDR3 contains 16 residues. Germline CDR1 and CDR2: KGHSH and LQKENI. The V gene lost 1 base and the J gene lost 2 bases, with 15 bases spanning the gap. The whole variable domain, filled in from reference TRBV18 and TRBJ2-7, reads NAGVMQNPRHLVRRRGQEARLRCSPMKGHSHVYWYRQLPEEGLKFMVYLQKENIIDESGMPKERFSAEFPKEGPSILRIQQVVRGDSAAYFCASSPQKGLGTYEQYFGPGTRLTVT.

The chain employs TRBV12-5 and TRBJ1-5, with D hard to call. This CDR3 has 13 amino acids. Germline loops: CDR1 LGHNT, CDR2 FRNRAP. V lost 2 bases and J lost 4, with 6 bases in between. For the CDR3, the DNA is TGTGCTAGTGGTTTGCGGGAGAATCAGCCCCAGCATTTT. Residues: CASGLRENQPQHF. The full variable domain, in which reference TRBV12-5 and TRBJ1-5 provide the parts outside the CDR3, is DARVTQTPRHKVTEMGQEVTMRCQPILGHNTVFWYRQTMMQGLELLAYFRNRAPLDDSGMPKDRFSAEMPDATLATLKIQPSEPRDSAVYFCASGLRENQPQHFGDGTRLSIL.

The chain has TRBV12-5 and TRBJ2-7, with 11 positions matching TRBD1. Germline trimming cut 5 bases from V and 3 bases from J; bases unmatched to any gene: 9. Germline lookup yields CDR1 LGHNT and CDR2 FRNRAP. The CDR3 consists of 16 residues. The DNA for the CDR3 is TGTGCTAGTGGTCAACCCTCCGGGACAGGGGGCTACGAGCAGTACTTC. Translating it yields CASGQPSGTGGYEQYF.